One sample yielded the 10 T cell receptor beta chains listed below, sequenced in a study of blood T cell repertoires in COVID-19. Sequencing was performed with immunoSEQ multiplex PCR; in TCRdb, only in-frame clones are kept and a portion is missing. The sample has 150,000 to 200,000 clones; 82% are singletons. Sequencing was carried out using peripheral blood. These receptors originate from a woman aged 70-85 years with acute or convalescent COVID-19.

The CDR3 nucleotides are TGCGCCAGCAGTTTACAGGGGGATGGCTACACCTTC. It yields the protein CASSLQGDGYTF. The chain carries TRBV10-2 and TRBJ1-2; the match to TRBD1 covers 8 bases. The CDR3 loop spans 12 amino acids. Losses at the gene ends were 5 bases for V and 6 bases for J; bases not matched to a gene: 2. Per the germline V gene, CDR1 is WSHSY and CDR2 is SAAADI.

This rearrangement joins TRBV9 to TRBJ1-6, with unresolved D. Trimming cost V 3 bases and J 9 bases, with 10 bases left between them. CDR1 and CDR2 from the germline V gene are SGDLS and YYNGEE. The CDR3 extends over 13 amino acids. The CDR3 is CASSGEGFSPLHF. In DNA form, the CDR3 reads TGTGCCAGCAGCGGCGAGGGATTTTCACCCCTCCACTTT. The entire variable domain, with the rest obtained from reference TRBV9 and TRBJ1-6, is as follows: DSGVTQTPKHLITATGQRVTLRCSPRSGDLSVYWYQQSLDQGLQFLIQYYNGEERAKGNILERFSAQQFPDLHSELNLSSLELGDSALYFCASSGEGFSPLHFGNGTRLTVT.

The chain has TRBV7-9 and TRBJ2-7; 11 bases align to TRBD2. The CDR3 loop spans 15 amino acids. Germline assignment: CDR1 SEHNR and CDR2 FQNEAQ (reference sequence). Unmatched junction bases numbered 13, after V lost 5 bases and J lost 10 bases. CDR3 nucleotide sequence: TGTGCCAGCAGCCCTGGGGGACTAGCGGAAGTTTTCCAGTACTTC. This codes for CASSPGGLAEVFQYF.

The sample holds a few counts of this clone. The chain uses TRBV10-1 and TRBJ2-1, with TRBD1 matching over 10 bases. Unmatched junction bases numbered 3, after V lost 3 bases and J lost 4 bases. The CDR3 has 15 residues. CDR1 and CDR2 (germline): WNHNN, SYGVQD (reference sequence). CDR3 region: CASSDSGQGYNEQFF. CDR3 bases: TGCGCCAGCAGTGATTCGGGACAGGGGTACAATGAGCAGTTCTTC.

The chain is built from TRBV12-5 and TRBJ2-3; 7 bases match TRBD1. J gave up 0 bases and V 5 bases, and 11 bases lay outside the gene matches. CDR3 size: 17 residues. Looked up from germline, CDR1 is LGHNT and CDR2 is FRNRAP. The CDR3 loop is CASGRSSDRSSTDTQYF. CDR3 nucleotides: TGTGCTAGTGGTCGCTCCTCGGACAGGTCTAGCACAGATACGCAGTATTTT. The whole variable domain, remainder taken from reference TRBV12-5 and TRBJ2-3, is DARVTQTPRHKVTEMGQEVTMRCQPILGHNTVFWYRQTMMQGLELLAYFRNRAPLDDSGMPKDRFSAEMPDATLATLKIQPSEPRDSAVYFCASGRSSDRSSTDTQYFGPGTRLTVL.

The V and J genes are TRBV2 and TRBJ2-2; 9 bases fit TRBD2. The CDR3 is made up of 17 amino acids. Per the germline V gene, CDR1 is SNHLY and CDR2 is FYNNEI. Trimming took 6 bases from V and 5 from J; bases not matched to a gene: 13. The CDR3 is CASRAGSGGPRTGELFF. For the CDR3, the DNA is TGTGCCAGCAGGGCGGGGAGCGGGGGGCCTAGGACCGGGGAGCTGTTTTTT. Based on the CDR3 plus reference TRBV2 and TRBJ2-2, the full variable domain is EPEVTQTPSHQVTQMGQEVILRCVPISNHLYFYWYRQILGQKVEFLVSFYNNEISEKSEIFDDQFSVERPDGSNFTLKIRSTKLEDSAMYFCASRAGSGGPRTGELFFGEGSRLTVL.

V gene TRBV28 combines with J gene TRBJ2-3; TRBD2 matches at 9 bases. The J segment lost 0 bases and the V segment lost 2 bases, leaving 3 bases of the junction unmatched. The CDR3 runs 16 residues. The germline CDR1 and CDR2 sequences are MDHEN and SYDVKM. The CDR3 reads CASSLKRGESTDTQYF. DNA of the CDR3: TGTGCCAGCAGTTTAAAGCGGGGGGAGAGCACAGATACGCAGTATTTT.

DNA of the CDR3: TGTGCCAGCAGTTACAGGGGGAAACCCTACAATGAGCAGTTCTTC. Protein sequence: CASSYRGKPYNEQFF. The rearrangement links TRBV6-2 or TRBV6-3 to TRBJ2-1; perhaps TRBD1 as D (6 bases). V shed 2 bases and J shed 2 bases, with 10 bases lying between them. Germline CDR1 MNHEY, CDR2 SVGEGT. The CDR3 runs 15 residues.

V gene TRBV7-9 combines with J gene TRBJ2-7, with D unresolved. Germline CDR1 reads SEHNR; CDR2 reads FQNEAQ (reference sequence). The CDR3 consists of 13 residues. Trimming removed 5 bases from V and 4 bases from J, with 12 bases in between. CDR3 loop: CASSPIASYEQYF. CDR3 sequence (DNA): TGTGCCAGCAGCCCTATTGCCTCATACGAGCAGTACTTC.

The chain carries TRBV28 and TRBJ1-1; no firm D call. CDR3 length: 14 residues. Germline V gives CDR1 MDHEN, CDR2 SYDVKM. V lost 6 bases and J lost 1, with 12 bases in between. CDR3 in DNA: TGTGCCAGCAGAGATGGACGGGAGAACACTGAAGCTTTCTTT. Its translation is CASRDGRENTEAFF. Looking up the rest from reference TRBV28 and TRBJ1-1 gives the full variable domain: DVKVTQSSRYLVKRTGEKVFLECVQDMDHENMFWYRQDPGLGLRLIYFSYDVKMKEKGDIPEGYSVSREKKERFSLILESASTNQTSMYLCASRDGRENTEAFFGQGTRLTVV.